The 2 T cell receptor beta chains reported below all come from one sample, sequenced in a study of early T cells in non-severe SARS-CoV-2 infection. MiXCR, applied by TCRdb to the 5' RACE reads, yields one record per CDR3 protein. Found here are under 55,000 distinct CDR3 sequences, about 9.9% of them singletons; the top ten hold 21%. The specimen sequenced was whole blood. These TCRs come from an adult who was a healthcare worker with PCR-confirmed SARS-CoV-2 infection or an uninfected control (not recorded which).

This clonotype has ten or more counts. The V call is TRBV29-1, the J call TRBJ2-1, with 9 bases that match TRBD1. Losses at the gene ends were 6 bases for V and 7 bases for J; bases not matched to a gene: 4. Looked up from germline, CDR1 is SQVTM and CDR2 is ANQGSEA. CDR3 size: 12 residues. The DNA for the CDR3 is TGCAGCGTCGAGGACAGGGGAAATGAGCAGTTCTTC. Its protein is CSVEDRGNEQFF.

This clonotype was found many times. The chain is built from TRBV5-5 and TRBJ1-2; no firm D call. Trimming took 0 bases from V and 7 from J, leaving 7 bases between them. CDR3 length: 12 amino acids. Germline loops: CDR1 SGHKS, CDR2 YYEKEE (reference sequence). CDR3 amino acids: CASSLDGSGYTF. In nucleotides, the CDR3 is TGTGCCAGCAGCTTGGATGGCTCTGGCTACACCTTC.